Listed below are T cell receptor beta chains from one sample, sequenced in a study of vaccination effects on CD4 cells after COVID-19. TCRdb's table, derived via immunoSEQ multiplex PCR, lists solely in-frame clones and lacks some. The table includes fewer than 65,000 clones, about four fifths detected once. The antigens of these receptors remain unknown. Specimen: CD4+ T cells from PBMCs cultured with HCoV-229E spike peptides, collected before COVID-19 vaccination. These receptors were taken from a human donor who received a COVID-19 vaccine. CDR3s include the opening cysteine and the closing phenylalanine or tryptophan. A D gene is named only where the DNA matches it firmly.

len	j_gene	v_gene	d_gene	CDR3aa
13	TRBJ1-4	TRBV7-2	NA	CASSLQYPEKLFF
16	TRBJ2-3	TRBV5-1	NA	CASSAGTSAHTDTQYF
17	TRBJ2-5	TRBV28	TRBD2	CASSSSRLARVQETQYF
13	TRBJ1-4	TRBV19	NA	CASSDGFNEKLFF
14	TRBJ1-5	TRBV24-1	NA	CATSDLGGNQPQHF
15	TRBJ2-2	TRBV6-5	TRBD2	CASRAGDSNTGELFF
14	TRBJ1-2	TRBV6-5	TRBD1	CASSTDRGSNGYTF
15	TRBJ2-6	TRBV7-3	NA	CASSSRSSGANVLTF
13	TRBJ2-3	TRBV3-1/TRBV3-2	TRBD1	CASSPQGRDTQYF
16	TRBJ1-5	TRBV7-8	NA	CASSLEGGQGDQPQHF
14	TRBJ2-5	TRBV7-9	TRBD1	CASSQGQGEETQYF
15	TRBJ1-1	TRBV9	NA	CASSGSGWRNTEAFF